This T cell receptor (beta chain) came from a study of blood T cell repertoires in COVID-19. V trimming: 6 bases; J trimming: 1 base; junction bases outside the gene matches: 5. From germline, CDR1 is SGDLS and CDR2 YYNGEE. CDR3 length: 14 amino acids. This clone was observed a few times. TCRdb's table, derived via immunoSEQ multiplex PCR, lists solely in-frame clones and lacks some. The sample carries 150,000 to 200,000 clones, around 74% recorded once. The receptor's source is a woman of 80 years or more with acute or convalescent COVID-19. The sample taken for sequencing was peripheral blood. The chain uses TRBV9 and TRBJ1-1, with 8 bases aligning to TRBD1. The CDR3 DNA follows: TGTGCCAGCACCAAGACAGGGGAGAACACTGAAGCTTTCTTT. Protein sequence: CASTKTGENTEAFF.